Listed here are 10 T cell receptor beta chains from one sample, sequenced in a study of blood T cell repertoires in COVID-19. Using immunoSEQ multiplex PCR, the repertoire was profiled, and TCRdb retains in-frame clones only, with some absent. The repertoire has about 200,000 clones, just under 85% of them found once; the top ten carry over 12%. The specimen was PBMCs or T cells enriched from blood (not recorded which). The receptors come from a man aged 40-50 years who had recovered from COVID-19.

This chain links TRBV10-2 with TRBJ2-3; 10 bases align to TRBD2. CDR1 and CDR2 from the germline V gene are WSHSY and SAAADI. The CDR3 covers 14 residues. With 6 bases clipped from V and 3 bases from J, the junction kept 3 bases outside the gene matches. Here the CDR3 reads CASSPSGRTDTQYF. In nucleotides, the CDR3 is TGCGCCAGCAGCCCTAGCGGGAGAACAGATACGCAGTATTTT.

The J gene is TRBJ2-1, the V gene TRBV10-2; 8 bases are a match to TRBD2. With V trimmed by 3 bases and J by 8 bases, 6 bases remained unmatched. The CDR3 runs 14 residues. Looked up from germline, CDR1 is WSHSY and CDR2 is SAAADI. CDR3 protein: CASSDSGSGDEQFF. CDR3 coding DNA: TGCGCCAGCAGTGACAGCGGGAGTGGCGATGAGCAGTTCTTC.

This clone occurred once. The gene calls are TRBV28 and TRBJ1-4; tentatively, D is TRBD1 (5 bases). CDR1 MDHEN and CDR2 SYDVKM come from the germline V gene. This CDR3 region has 14 residues. V was shortened by 4 bases and J by 6 bases, with 12 bases between the two germline ends. The CDR3 DNA is TGTGCCAGCAGTTGGTACAGGACGCATGAAAAACTGTTTTTT. Its protein is CASSWYRTHEKLFF. The entire variable domain, with the rest obtained from reference TRBV28 and TRBJ1-4, is as follows: DVKVTQSSRYLVKRTGEKVFLECVQDMDHENMFWYRQDPGLGLRLIYFSYDVKMKEKGDIPEGYSVSREKKERFSLILESASTNQTSMYLCASSWYRTHEKLFFGSGTQLSVL.

J is TRBJ2-3 and V is TRBV27, with 11 bases fitting TRBD2. The CDR3 sequence is 18 residues long. Unmatched junction bases numbered 11, after V lost 5 bases and J lost 1 base. The V gene's germline CDR1 is MNHEY and CDR2 SMNVEV (reference sequence). CDR3 coding DNA: TGTGCCAGCAGTACCCTACTAGCGGGAGTGGGGGGCACAGATACGCAGTATTTT. Translated, it gives CASSTLLAGVGGTDTQYF.

The chain couples TRBV6-1 to TRBJ1-6; D unresolved. This CDR3 is built from 15 residues. Trimming pared 0 bases from V and 9 bases from J, leaving 12 bases between. Germline V gene sequence: CDR1 MNHNS, CDR2 SASEGT. The CDR3 reads CASSEAGRGISPLHF. Written as DNA, the CDR3 is TGTGCCAGCAGTGAAGCGGGCCGCGGGATTTCACCCCTCCACTTT.

The table lists this clone with a count of one. Germline and junction disagree at one end, which may indicate a read error. J is TRBJ1-4 and V is TRBV15, with D unclear. Germline loops: CDR1 LNHNV, CDR2 YYDKDF (reference sequence). The CDR3 contains 11 residues. In DNA form, the CDR3 reads TGTGCCACCAGCAGGGAGGAAGGGCTGCTTTTT. Amino acids: CATSREEGLLF.

The chain employs TRBV30 and TRBJ1-5, with D hard to call. The CDR3 totals 13 residues. Trimming cost V 0 bases and J 5 bases, with 8 bases left between them. Germline V gene data show CDR1 as GTSNPN and CDR2 as SVGIG (reference sequence). The CDR3 DNA follows: TGTGCCTGGAGTGTTAGTATGCATCAGCCCCAGCATTTT. Residues: CAWSVSMHQPQHF.

There are a few counts of this clone. V is TRBV6-2 or TRBV6-3 and J is TRBJ2-7; D might be TRBD2 (6 bases). The CDR3 totals 13 residues. Germline V gene data show CDR1 as MNHEY and CDR2 as SVGEGT. The V end lost 1 base, the J end lost 3 bases, and 7 bases lay between the germline ends. The CDR3 spells CASSYYGGYEQYF. CDR3 sequence (DNA): TGTGCCAGCAGTTACTACGGGGGCTACGAGCAGTACTTC.

The V call is TRBV5-1, the J call TRBJ2-2; 7 bases align to TRBD1. Unmatched junction bases numbered 2, after V lost 5 bases and J lost 1 base. The germline V gene has CDR1 SGHRS and CDR2 YFSETQ. The CDR3 totals 14 residues. CDR3 loop: CASRRTGNTGELFF. The DNA for the CDR3 is TGCGCCAGCAGGCGGACAGGGAACACCGGGGAGCTGTTTTTT.

Written as DNA, the CDR3 is TGTGCCAGCAGTTTCGGACTGAACTATGGCTACACCTTC. Residues: CASSFGLNYGYTF. This rearrangement joins TRBV28 to TRBJ1-2, with no clear D. The length of the CDR3 is 13 residues. CDR1 is MDHEN, CDR2 SYDVKM, per germline. V was pared by 3 bases and J by 2 bases, with 7 bases between.